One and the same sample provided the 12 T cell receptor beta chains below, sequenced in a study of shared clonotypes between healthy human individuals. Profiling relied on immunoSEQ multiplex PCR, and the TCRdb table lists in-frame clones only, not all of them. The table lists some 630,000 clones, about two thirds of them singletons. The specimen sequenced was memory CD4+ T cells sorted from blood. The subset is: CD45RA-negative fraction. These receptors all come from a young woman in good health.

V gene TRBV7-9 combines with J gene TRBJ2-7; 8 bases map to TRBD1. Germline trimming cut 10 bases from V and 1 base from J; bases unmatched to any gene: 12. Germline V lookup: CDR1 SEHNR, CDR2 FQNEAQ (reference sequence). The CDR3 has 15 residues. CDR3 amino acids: CAIDPGTGQSYEQYF. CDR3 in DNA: TGTGCCATCGACCCCGGGACAGGTCAATCCTACGAGCAGTACTTC.

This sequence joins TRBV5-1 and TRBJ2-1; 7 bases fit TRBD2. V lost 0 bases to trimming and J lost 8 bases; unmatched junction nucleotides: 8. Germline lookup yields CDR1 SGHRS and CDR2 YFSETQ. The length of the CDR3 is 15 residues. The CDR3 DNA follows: TGCGCCAGCAGCTTGGAGGTGGGAGGGGAAGATGAGCAGTTCTTC. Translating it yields CASSLEVGGEDEQFF.

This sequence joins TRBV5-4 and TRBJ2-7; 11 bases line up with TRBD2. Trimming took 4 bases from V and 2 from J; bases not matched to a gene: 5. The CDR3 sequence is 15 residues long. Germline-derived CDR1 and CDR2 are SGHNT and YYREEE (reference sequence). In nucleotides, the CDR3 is TGTGCCAGCAGCAAACTAGCGGGGGCGGCCTACGAGCAGTACTTC. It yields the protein CASSKLAGAAYEQYF.

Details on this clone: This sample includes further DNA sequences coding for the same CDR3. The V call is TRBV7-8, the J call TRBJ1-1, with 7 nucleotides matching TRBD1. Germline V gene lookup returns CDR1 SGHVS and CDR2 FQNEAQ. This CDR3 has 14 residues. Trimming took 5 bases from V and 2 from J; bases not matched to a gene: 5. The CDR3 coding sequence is TGTGCCAGCAGCCTCCGGACAGGAAACACTGAAGCTTTCTTT. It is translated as CASSLRTGNTEAFF.

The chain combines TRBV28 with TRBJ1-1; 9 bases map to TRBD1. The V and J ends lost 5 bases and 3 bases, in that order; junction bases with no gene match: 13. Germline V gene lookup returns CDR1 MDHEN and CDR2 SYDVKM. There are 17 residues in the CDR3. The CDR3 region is CASSRLPGQGIYTEAFF. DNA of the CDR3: TGTGCCAGCAGTCGCCTACCGGGACAGGGAATATACACTGAAGCTTTCTTT.

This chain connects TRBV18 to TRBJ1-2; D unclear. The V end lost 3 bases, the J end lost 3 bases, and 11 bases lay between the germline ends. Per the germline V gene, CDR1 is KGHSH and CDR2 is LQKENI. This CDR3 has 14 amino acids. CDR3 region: CASSPWATHYGYTF. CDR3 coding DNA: TGTGCCAGCTCACCTTGGGCTACTCACTATGGCTACACCTTC.

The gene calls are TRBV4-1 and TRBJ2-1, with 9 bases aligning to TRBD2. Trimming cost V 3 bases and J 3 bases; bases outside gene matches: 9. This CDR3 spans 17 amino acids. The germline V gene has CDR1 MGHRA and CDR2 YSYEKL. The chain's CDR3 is CASSQGETSGIYNEQFF. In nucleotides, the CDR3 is TGCGCCAGCAGCCAGGGAGAGACTAGCGGTATCTACAATGAGCAGTTCTTC.

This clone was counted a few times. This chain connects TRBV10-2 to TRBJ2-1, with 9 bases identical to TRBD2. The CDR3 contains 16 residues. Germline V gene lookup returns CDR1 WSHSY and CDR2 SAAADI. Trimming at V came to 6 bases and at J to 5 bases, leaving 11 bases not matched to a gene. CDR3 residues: CASSQHSGRLDNEQFF. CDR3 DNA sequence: TGCGCCAGCAGCCAACATAGCGGGAGATTGGACAATGAGCAGTTCTTC.

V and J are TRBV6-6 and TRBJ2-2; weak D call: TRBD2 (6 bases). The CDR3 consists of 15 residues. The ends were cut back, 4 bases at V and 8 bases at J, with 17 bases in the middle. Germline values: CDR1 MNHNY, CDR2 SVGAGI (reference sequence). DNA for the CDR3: TGTGCCAGCAGTTTCGGGACTGATGGCCGAGGGGAGCTGTTTTTT. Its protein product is CASSFGTDGRGELFF.

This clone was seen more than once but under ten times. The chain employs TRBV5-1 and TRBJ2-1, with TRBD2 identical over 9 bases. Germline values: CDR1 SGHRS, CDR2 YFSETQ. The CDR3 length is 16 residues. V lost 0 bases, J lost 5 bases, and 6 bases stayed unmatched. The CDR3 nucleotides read TGCGCCAGCAGCTTGGCGGGGACTAGCAGCCACAATGAGCAGTTCTTC. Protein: CASSLAGTSSHNEQFF.

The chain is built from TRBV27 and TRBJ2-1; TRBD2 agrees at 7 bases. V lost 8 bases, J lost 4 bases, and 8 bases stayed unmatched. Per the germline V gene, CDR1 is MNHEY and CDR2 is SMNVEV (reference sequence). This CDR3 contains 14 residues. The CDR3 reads CASRDLAVYNEQFF. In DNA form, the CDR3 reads TGTGCCAGCCGGGATCTAGCGGTATACAATGAGCAGTTCTTC.

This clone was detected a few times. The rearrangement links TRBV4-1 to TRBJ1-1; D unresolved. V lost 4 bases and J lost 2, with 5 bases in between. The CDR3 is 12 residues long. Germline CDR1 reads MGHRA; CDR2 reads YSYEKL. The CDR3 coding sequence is TGCGCCAGCAGCCCCTCAAACACTGAAGCTTTCTTT. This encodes CASSPSNTEAFF.